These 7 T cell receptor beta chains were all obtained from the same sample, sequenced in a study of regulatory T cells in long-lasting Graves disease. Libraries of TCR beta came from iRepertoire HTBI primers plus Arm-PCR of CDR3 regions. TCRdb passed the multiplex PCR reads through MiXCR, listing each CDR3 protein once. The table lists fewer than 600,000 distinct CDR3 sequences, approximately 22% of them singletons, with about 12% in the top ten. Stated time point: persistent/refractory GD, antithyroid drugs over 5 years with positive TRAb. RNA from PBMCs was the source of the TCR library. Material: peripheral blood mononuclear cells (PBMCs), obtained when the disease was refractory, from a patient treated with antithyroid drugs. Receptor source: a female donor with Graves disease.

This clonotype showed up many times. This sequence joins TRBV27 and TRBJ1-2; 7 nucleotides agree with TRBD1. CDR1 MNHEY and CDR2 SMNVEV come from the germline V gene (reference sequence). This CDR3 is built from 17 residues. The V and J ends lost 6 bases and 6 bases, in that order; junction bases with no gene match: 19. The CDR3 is CASSPRGAGGGGDGYTF. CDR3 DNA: TGTGCCAGCAGCCCCCGAGGAGCAGGGGGGGGTGGTGATGGCTACACCTTC.

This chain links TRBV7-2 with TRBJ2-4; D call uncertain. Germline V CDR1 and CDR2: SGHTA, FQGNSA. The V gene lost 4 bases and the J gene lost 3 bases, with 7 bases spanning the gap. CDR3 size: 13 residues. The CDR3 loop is CASSSPFKNIQYF. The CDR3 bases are TGTGCCAGCAGCTCTCCCTTCAAAAACATTCAGTACTTC.

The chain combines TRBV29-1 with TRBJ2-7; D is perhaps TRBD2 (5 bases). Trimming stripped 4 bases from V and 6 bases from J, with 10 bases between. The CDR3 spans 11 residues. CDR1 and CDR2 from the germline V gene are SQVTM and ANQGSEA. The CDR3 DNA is TGCAGCGTTGGTGATCGGGGCGAGCAGTACTTC. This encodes CSVGDRGEQYF.

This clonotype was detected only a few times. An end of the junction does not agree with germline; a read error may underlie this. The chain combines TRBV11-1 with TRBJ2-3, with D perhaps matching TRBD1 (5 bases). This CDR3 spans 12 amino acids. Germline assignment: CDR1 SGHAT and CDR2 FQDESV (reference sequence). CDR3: CASSFSTDAQYF. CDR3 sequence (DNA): TGTGCCAGCAGCTTTTCGACAGATGCGCAGTATTTT.

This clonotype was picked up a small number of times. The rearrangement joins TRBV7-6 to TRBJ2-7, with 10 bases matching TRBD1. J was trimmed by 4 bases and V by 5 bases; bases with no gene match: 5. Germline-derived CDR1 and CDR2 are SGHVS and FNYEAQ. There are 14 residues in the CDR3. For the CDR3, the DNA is TGTGCCAGCAGCAGACAGGGGGCCGGTTACGAGCAGTACTTC. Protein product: CASSRQGAGYEQYF.

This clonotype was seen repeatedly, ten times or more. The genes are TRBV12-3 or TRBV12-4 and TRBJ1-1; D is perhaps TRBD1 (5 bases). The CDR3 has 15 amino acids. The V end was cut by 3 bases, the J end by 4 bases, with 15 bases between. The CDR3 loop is CASSLGGGIGTEAFF. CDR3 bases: TGTGCCAGCAGTTTGGGCGGGGGGATTGGCACTGAAGCTTTCTTT.

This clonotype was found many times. For the CDR3, the DNA is TGTGCCAGCAGCAAAAATTATAATTCACCCCTCCACTTT. Its translation: CASSKNYNSPLHF. The chain employs TRBV14 and TRBJ1-6, with no clear D. The length of the CDR3 is 13 residues. CDR1 and CDR2 from the germline V gene are SGHDN and FVKESK. Trimming shortened V by 5 bases and J by 4 bases, and 6 bases separated the two germline ends.